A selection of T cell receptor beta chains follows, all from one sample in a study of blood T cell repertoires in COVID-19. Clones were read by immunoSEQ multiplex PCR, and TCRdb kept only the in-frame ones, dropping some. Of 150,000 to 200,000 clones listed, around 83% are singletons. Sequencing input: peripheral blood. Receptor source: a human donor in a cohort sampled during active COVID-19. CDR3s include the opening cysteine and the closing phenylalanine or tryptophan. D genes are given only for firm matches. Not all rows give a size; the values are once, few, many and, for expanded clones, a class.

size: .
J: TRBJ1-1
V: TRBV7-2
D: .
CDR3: CASSLREDTEAFF
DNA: TGTGCCAGCAGCTTAAGGGAGGACACTGAAGCTTTCTTT

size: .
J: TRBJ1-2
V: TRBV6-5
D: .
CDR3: CASSYEPQITYGYTF
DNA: TGTGCCAGCAGTTACGAACCCCAGATTACCTATGGCTACACCTTC

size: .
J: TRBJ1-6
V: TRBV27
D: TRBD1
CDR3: CASRYTGTGGTLHF
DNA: TGTGCCAGCAGGTACACCGGGACAGGTGGGACCCTCCACTTT

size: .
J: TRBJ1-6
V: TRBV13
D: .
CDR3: CASSSGGRSSYNSPLHF
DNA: TGTGCCAGCAGCTCCGGCGGAAGGTCGTCCTATAATTCACCCCTCCACTTT

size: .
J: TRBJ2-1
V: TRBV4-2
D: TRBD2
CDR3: CASSQVIGTSGGGNEQFF
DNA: TGTGCCAGCAGCCAAGTAATAGGGACTAGCGGGGGCGGAAATGAGCAGTTCTTC

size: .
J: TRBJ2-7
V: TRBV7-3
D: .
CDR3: CASSKSSRAPTYEQYF
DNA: TGTGCCAGCAGCAAAAGCTCCAGGGCACCCACCTACGAGCAGTACTTC

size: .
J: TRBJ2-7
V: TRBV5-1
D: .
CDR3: CASSLGALGFEVYEQYF
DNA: TGCGCCAGCAGCTTGGGAGCTTTAGGCTTTGAGGTTTACGAGCAGTACTTC

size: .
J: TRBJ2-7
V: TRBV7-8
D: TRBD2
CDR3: CASSLVRRGGLNEQYF
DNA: TGTGCCAGCAGCTTAGTGCGGCGGGGGGGCCTCAACGAGCAGTACTTC

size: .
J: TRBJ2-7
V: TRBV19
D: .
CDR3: CASSMREGGSYEQYF
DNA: TGTGCCAGTAGTATGAGAGAGGGGGGGTCTTACGAGCAGTACTTC

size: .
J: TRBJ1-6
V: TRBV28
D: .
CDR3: CASNNNRARYNSPLHF
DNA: TGTGCCAGCAACAACAACAGGGCGCGCTATAATTCACCCCTCCACTTT

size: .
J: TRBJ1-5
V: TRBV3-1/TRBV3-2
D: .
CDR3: CASSPVEPQHF
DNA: TGTGCCAGCAGTCCTGTAGAGCCCCAGCATTTT

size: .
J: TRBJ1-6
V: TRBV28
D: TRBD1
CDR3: CASSLGGTGNSPLHF
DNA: TGTGCCAGCAGTTTGGGAGGGACAGGGAATTCACCCCTCCACTTT

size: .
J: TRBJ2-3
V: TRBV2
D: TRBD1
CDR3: CASSEAQGQGAYTQYF
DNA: TGTGCCAGCAGTGAAGCGCAAGGACAGGGGGCGTATACGCAGTATTTT

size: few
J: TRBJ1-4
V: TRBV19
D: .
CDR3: CASRTGLGEKLFF
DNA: TGTGCCAGTAGAACAGGGCTAGGGGAAAAACTGTTTTTT

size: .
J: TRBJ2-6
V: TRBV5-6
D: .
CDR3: CASSRFSGANVLTF
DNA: TGTGCCAGCAGTCGTTTCTCTGGGGCCAACGTCCTGACTTTC

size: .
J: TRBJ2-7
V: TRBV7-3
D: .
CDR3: CASSPQGGAEQYF
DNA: TGTGCCAGCAGCCCCCAGGGGGGAGCGGAGCAGTACTTC

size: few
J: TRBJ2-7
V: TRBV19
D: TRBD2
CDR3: CASSPRGLAGNEQYF
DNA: TGTGCCAGTAGTCCCCGGGGACTAGCGGGAAACGAGCAGTACTTC

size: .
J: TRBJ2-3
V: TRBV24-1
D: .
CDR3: CATSVGDTQYF
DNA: TGTGCCACCAGTGTCGGAGATACGCAGTATTTT

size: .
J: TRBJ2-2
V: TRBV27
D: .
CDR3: CASRLGSWGRTGELFF
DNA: TGTGCCAGCAGGCTGGGGTCGTGGGGGCGAACCGGGGAGCTGTTTTTT

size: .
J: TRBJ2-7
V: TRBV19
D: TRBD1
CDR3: CASSTSGTGPNRQYF
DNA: TGTGCCAGTAGTACCTCCGGGACAGGGCCAAATCGGCAGTACTTC

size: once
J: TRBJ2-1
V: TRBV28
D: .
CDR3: CASTGDAGQFF
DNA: TGTGCCAGCACGGGCGATGCGGGGCAGTTCTTC

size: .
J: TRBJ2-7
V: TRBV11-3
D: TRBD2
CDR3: CASSLGAGGAYEQYF
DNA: TGTGCCAGCAGCTTAGGTGCGGGGGGGGCATACGAGCAGTACTTC

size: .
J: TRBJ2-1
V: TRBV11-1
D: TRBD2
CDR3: CASSLGSGKGEQFF
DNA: TGTGCCAGCAGCTTAGGTAGCGGGAAGGGTGAGCAGTTCTTC

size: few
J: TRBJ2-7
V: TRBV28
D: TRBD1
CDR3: CASSFQQGPLHYEQYF
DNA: TGTGCCAGCAGTTTTCAACAGGGGCCTCTGCACTACGAGCAGTACTTC

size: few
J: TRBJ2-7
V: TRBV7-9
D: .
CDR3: CASSLQSVSYEQYF
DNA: TGTGCCAGCAGCTTACAAAGCGTGTCCTACGAGCAGTACTTC

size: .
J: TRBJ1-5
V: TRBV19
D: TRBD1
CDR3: CASRRSNRGRAYSNQPQHF
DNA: TGTGCCAGTAGGAGGTCGAACAGGGGGCGAGCTTATAGCAATCAGCCCCAGCATTTT

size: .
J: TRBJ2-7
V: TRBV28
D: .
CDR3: CASSLTRETASYEQYF
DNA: TGTGCCAGCAGCCTGACGAGGGAGACTGCCTCCTACGAGCAGTACTTC

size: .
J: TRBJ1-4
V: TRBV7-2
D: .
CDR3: CASSSLRQATNEKLFF
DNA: TGTGCCAGCAGCTCACTAAGACAGGCAACTAATGAAAAACTGTTTTTT

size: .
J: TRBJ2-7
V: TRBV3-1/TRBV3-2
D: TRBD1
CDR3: CASWEPGQGVYEQYF
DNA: TGTGCCAGCTGGGAACCGGGACAGGGGGTCTACGAGCAGTACTTC

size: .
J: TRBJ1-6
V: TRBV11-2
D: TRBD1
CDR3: CASSLEAGQGFFSYNSPLHF
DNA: TGTGCCAGCAGCTTAGAGGCCGGACAGGGTTTTTTTTCCTATAATTCACCCCTCCACTTT

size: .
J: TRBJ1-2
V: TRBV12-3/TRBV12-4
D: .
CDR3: CASRRGANYGYTF
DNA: TGTGCCAGCCGTCGCGGGGCCAACTATGGCTACACCTTC

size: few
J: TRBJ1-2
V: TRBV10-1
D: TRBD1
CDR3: CASSDRQGPIYGYTF
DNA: TGCGCCAGCAGTGACCGACAGGGGCCCATCTATGGCTACACCTTC

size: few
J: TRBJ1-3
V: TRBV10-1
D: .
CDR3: CAILGTSHTRNTIYF
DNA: TGCGCCATCCTTGGGACATCTCATACGAGAAACACCATATATTTT

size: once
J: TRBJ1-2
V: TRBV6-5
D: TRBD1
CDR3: CASSYRDRGLYGYTF
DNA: TGTGCCAGCAGTTATAGGGACAGGGGGCTATATGGCTACACCTTC

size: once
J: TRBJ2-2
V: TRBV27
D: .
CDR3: CASSRRPSGTSGTGELFF
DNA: TGTGCCAGCAGTCGCCGGCCCTCCGGGACAAGTGGCACCGGGGAGCTGTTTTTT

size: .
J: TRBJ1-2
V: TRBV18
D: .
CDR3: CASSLVTGESGYTF
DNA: TGTGCCAGCTCACTTGTGACAGGCGAATCTGGCTACACCTTC

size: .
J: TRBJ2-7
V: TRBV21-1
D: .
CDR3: CASREGPEQYF
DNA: TGTGCCAGCAGAGAGGGTCCTGAGCAGTACTTC

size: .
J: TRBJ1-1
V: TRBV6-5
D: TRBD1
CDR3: CASSVDRAAEAFF
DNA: TGTGCCAGCAGCGTTGACAGGGCTGCAGAAGCTTTCTTT

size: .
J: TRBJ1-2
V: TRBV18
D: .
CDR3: CASSPPGRGNYGYTF
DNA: TGTGCCAGCTCACCTCCAGGGAGGGGTAACTATGGCTACACCTTC

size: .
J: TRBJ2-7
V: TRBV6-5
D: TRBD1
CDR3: CASRPDRGWYEQYF
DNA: TGTGCCAGCAGACCCGACAGGGGTTGGTACGAGCAGTACTTC

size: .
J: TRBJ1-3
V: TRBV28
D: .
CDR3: CASTPSGGARGNTIYF
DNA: TGTGCCAGCACACCATCGGGGGGGGCGCGGGGAAACACCATATATTTT

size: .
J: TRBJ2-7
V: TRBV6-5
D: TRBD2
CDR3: CASRTSGGPAYEQYF
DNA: TGTGCCAGCAGGACTAGCGGGGGGCCTGCCTACGAGCAGTACTTC

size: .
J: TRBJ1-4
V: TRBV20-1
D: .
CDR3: CSPKENEKLFF
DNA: TGCAGTCCCAAGGAGAATGAAAAACTGTTTTTT

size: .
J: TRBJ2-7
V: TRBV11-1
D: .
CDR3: CASSLHQASREQYF
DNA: TGTGCCAGCAGCTTACACCAGGCTTCGCGCGAGCAGTACTTC

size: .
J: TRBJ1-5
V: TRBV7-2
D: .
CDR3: CASSNAGQPQHF
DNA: TGTGCCAGCAGCAACGCGGGTCAGCCCCAGCATTTT

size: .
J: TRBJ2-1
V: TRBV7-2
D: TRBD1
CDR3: CASSQRQGNEQFF
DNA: TGTGCCAGCAGCCAACGACAGGGCAATGAGCAGTTCTTC

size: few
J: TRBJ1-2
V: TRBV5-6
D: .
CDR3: CASSLGAGGYTF
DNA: TGTGCCAGCAGCTTGGGAGCGGGAGGCTACACCTTC

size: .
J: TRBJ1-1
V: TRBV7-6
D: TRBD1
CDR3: CASSPVGTVSEAFF
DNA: TGTGCCAGCAGCCCAGTAGGGACAGTATCTGAAGCTTTCTTT

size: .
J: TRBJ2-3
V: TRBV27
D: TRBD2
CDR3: CASSLSYGLAGSGDTQYF
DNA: TGTGCCAGCAGTTTATCGTACGGACTAGCGGGGTCAGGAGATACGCAGTATTTT

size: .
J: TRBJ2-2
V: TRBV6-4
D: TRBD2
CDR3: CASSRLAGDTGELFF
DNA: TGTGCCAGCAGCCGACTAGCGGGGGACACCGGGGAGCTGTTTTTT

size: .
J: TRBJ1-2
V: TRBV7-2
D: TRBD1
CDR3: CASSPIQGANYGYTF
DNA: TGTGCCAGCAGCCCGATACAGGGGGCGAACTATGGCTACACCTTC

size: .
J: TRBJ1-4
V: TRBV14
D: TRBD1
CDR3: CASSQGFWTGAGEKLFF
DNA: TGTGCCAGCAGCCAAGGGTTTTGGACAGGGGCAGGAGAAAAACTGTTTTTT

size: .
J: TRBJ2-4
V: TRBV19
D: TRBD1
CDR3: CASSPNPDRVLAKNIQYF
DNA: TGTGCCAGTAGTCCTAACCCGGACAGGGTCCTAGCCAAAAACATTCAGTACTTC